The clone carrying this T cell receptor beta chain has only a few counts. What it recognizes is unknown. The data are from a study of T-cell reconstitution after alpha-beta-depleted transplantation in children. Points from the study as a whole: Expanded graft clones numbering several hundred reportedly gave rise to alpha-beta T cells about two months after transplant.

The TCRbeta library was prepared with unique molecular identifiers. TCRdb re-called the PCR reads with MiXCR, one entry per CDR3 protein. The sample includes 610,000 or so distinct CDR3 sequences, roughly 27% of them seen just once. The CDR3 covers 15 residues. V trimming: 6 bases; J trimming: 2 bases; junction bases outside the gene matches: 8. The germline V gene has CDR1 DFQATT and CDR2 SNEGSKA (reference sequence). This chain connects TRBV20-1 to TRBJ2-7; 12 bases are shared with TRBD2. This specimen was PBMCs, taken before TCRalphabeta/CD19-depleted stem cell transplant. The sequence was collected from a boy in the first two years of life with Wiskott-Aldrich syndrome, due to receive a stem cell transplant. CDR3 sequence: CSALTLAGGPYEQYF. Written as DNA, the CDR3 is TGCAGTGCCCTAACACTAGCGGGAGGCCCCTACGAGCAGTACTTC.